These 32 T cell receptor beta chains were all obtained from the same sample, sequenced in a study of siplizumab effects on memory and regulatory T cells. These TCRs' antigens remain unknown. Kept together in coculture, the mixed lymphocyte reaction cells spent 6 days at 37°C. Sequencing was performed with immunoSEQ multiplex PCR; in TCRdb, only in-frame clones are kept and a portion is missing. The sample holds roughly 5,300 clones, around half seen once. Specimen: CFSE-low (dividing) CD8+ T cells sorted from an allogeneic mixed lymphocyte reaction. These receptors were taken from a human donor in good health; the cells came from an allogeneic mixed lymphocyte reaction. Some clones in this sample may be carry-over from other donors' samples.

V gene TRBV6-5 combines with J gene TRBJ2-1; D is unclear. V was cut by 8 bases and J by 0 bases, with 11 bases left in between. The CDR3 contains 14 residues. CDR1 MNHEY and CDR2 SVGAGI come from the germline V gene. The CDR3 sequence is CASGLNPSYNEQFF. In nucleotides, the CDR3 is TGTGCCAGCGGTCTGAACCCCTCCTACAATGAGCAGTTCTTC.

In its sample, this clone was seen a few times. The V gene is TRBV27, the J gene TRBJ1-1, with a weak D call TRBD1 (6 bases). The CDR3 runs 13 residues. Germline V gives CDR1 MNHEY, CDR2 SMNVEV (reference sequence). V lost 5 bases and J 4 bases, leaving 11 bases between the germline ends. The CDR3 nucleotides read TGTGCCAGCAGTCTTGGACAGACCACTGAAGCTTTCTTT. Translation: CASSLGQTTEAFF.

The chain uses TRBV27 and TRBJ1-6; 9 bases are shared with TRBD1. V shed 3 bases, J shed 6 bases, and the junction held 3 bases outside the gene matches. The CDR3 loop spans 15 amino acids. CDR1 is MNHEY, CDR2 SMNVEV, per germline (reference sequence). The CDR3 region is CASSFGGQGNSPLHF. The CDR3 DNA follows: TGTGCCAGCAGTTTCGGGGGACAGGGTAATTCACCCCTCCACTTT.

Only a few counts were recorded for this clone. At one end, the junction sequence differs from germline, possibly due to a read error. The J gene is TRBJ2-7, the V gene TRBV11-2, with D uncertain. Germline V gene lookup returns CDR1 SGHAT and CDR2 FQNNGV. CDR3 length: 13 residues. The CDR3 DNA reads as TGTGCCAGCAGCTTAGGGGATCTGCTCTCTGTTTCGTTC. It is translated as CASSLGDLLSVSF.

This rearrangement joins TRBV19 to TRBJ1-5; tentative D call: TRBD1 (5 bases). Germline lookup yields CDR1 LNHDA and CDR2 SQIVND (reference sequence). The CDR3 sequence is 15 residues long. V was shortened by 3 bases and J by 1 base, with 10 bases between the two germline ends. CDR3 amino acids: CASSIGRVSNQPQHF. DNA of the CDR3: TGTGCCAGTAGTATTGGCAGGGTGAGCAATCAGCCCCAGCATTTT.

This chain uses TRBV5-6 with TRBJ1-5; D remains ambiguous. This CDR3 spans 13 amino acids. The V end lost 4 bases, the J end lost 5 bases, and 10 bases lay between the germline ends. The germline V gene encodes CDR1 SGHDT and CDR2 YYEEEE. The CDR3 region has the DNA TGTGCCAGCAGCCCTATCGGTGATCAGCCCCAGCATTTT. It yields the protein CASSPIGDQPQHF.

The chain's CDR3 is CASSLAPGLALSSYEQYF. Here the CDR3 DNA reads TGTGCCAGCAGCTTAGCTCCGGGACTAGCGCTGAGCTCCTACGAGCAGTACTTC. The rearrangement links TRBV7-2 to TRBJ2-7; the match to TRBD2 covers 10 bases. Germline CDR1 reads SGHTA; CDR2 reads FQGNSA. Unmatched junction bases numbered 8, after V lost 0 bases and J lost 0 bases. There are 18 residues in the CDR3.

This chain joins TRBV7-9 and TRBJ2-3; 9 nucleotides agree with TRBD2. Per the germline V gene, CDR1 is SEHNR and CDR2 is FQNEAQ (reference sequence). After removal of 2 bases from V and 0 bases from J, the junction contained 3 bases not matched to a gene. The CDR3 has 16 residues. The CDR3 DNA is TGTGCCAGCAGCTTACCTACTAGCGGGAGCACAGATACGCAGTATTTT. It translates to CASSLPTSGSTDTQYF.

The rearrangement uses TRBV11-3 and TRBJ2-3; D gene ambiguous. The CDR3 loop spans 13 amino acids. With 1 base removed from V and 6 bases from J, the gap between germline ends came to 8 bases. Germline CDR1 SGHNT, CDR2 YENEEA. This CDR3 reads CASSLGSGDTQYF. CDR3 DNA: TGTGCCAGCAGCTTAGGTTCTGGGGATACGCAGTATTTT.

V gene TRBV29-1 combines with J gene TRBJ2-1, with D perhaps matching TRBD2 (6 bases). The CDR3 totals 13 residues. The germline V gene encodes CDR1 SQVTM and CDR2 ANQGSEA. V was cut by 4 bases and J by 5 bases, with 12 bases left in between. CDR3 DNA: TGCAGCGTTGTCGGGACTTATGACAATGAGCAGTTCTTC. This encodes CSVVGTYDNEQFF.

CDR3 in DNA: TGTGCCAGTTCTCCGAGGAGGACCTACGAGCAGTACTTC. Protein product: CASSPRRTYEQYF. The chain uses TRBV27 and TRBJ2-7, with D maybe TRBD2 (5 bases). Germline values: CDR1 MNHEY, CDR2 SMNVEV (reference sequence). CDR3 length equals 13 residues. Trimming took off 9 bases at V and 2 bases at J, with 14 bases between the two ends.

This clone has only a few counts. The gene calls are TRBV6-5 and TRBJ1-2, with D unresolved. Deletions cut 2 bases from V and 2 bases from J, with 3 bases between. There are 12 residues in the CDR3. In germline, CDR1 is MNHEY, CDR2 SVGAGI. The DNA for the CDR3 is TGTGCCAGCAGTTACACAAACTATGGCTACACCTTC. Translated, it gives CASSYTNYGYTF.

This chain joins TRBV7-9 and TRBJ2-7; D uncertain. CDR1 SEHNR and CDR2 FQNEAQ come from the germline V gene (reference sequence). V lost 4 bases to trimming and J lost 2 bases, with 6 bases between them. CDR3 length: 12 amino acids. As DNA, the CDR3 is TGTGCCAGCAGCTCGACAACCTACGAGCAGTACTTC. Protein: CASSSTTYEQYF.

This clone was seen a handful of times. This chain connects TRBV6-5 to TRBJ2-1, with 9 bases identical to TRBD2. The V and J ends lost 2 bases and 3 bases, in that order; junction bases with no gene match: 2. Germline loops: CDR1 MNHEY, CDR2 SVGAGI. The CDR3 is made up of 15 amino acids. CDR3 in amino acids: CASSYGREGYNEQFF. For the CDR3, the DNA is TGTGCCAGCAGTTACGGGCGGGAGGGCTACAATGAGCAGTTCTTC.

By share, this clone ranks as medium-sized. Germline is not matched at one junction end, which may reflect a read error. The chain uses TRBV5-3 and TRBJ1-5; D remains unclear. TRBV5-3 is noted as an ORF with a role that remains uncertain. CDR3 length: 15 amino acids. CDR3 protein: CASSLTTASYQPQHF. The CDR3 DNA reads as TGTGCCAGCAGCTTGACTACAGCGAGTTACCAGCCCCAGCATTTT.

The rearrangement uses TRBV11-2 and TRBJ2-7, with 7 positions matching TRBD1. The V and J ends lost 1 base and 0 bases, in that order; junction bases with no gene match: 0. Germline CDR1 reads SGHAT; CDR2 reads FQNNGV. This CDR3 comprises 14 residues. The CDR3 DNA reads as TGTGCCAGCAGCTTAGCAGGGGGCTCCTACGAGCAGTACTTC. It specifies CASSLAGGSYEQYF.

The CDR3 here is CASSVDGQAPTDTQYF. For the CDR3, the DNA is TGTGCCAGCAGCGTAGACGGACAGGCTCCTACAGATACGCAGTATTTT. V gene TRBV9 combines with J gene TRBJ2-3; 7 bases are shared with TRBD1. Germline CDR1 and CDR2: SGDLS and YYNGEE. V shed 0 bases, J shed 3 bases, and the junction held 7 bases outside the gene matches. The CDR3 extends over 16 amino acids.

The rearrangement uses TRBV25-1 and TRBJ2-7; 11 bases match TRBD1. CDR1 and CDR2 from the germline V gene are MGHDK and SYGVNS. J lost 6 bases, V lost 0 bases, and 7 bases had no gene match. The CDR3 extends over 16 amino acids. The CDR3 sequence: CASSEYLGQGAGEQYF. CDR3 bases: TGTGCCAGCAGTGAATATCTCGGACAGGGGGCCGGCGAGCAGTACTTC.

As DNA, the CDR3 is TGTGCAGTTGCGACCGGGTCTTTAGGTGAGCAGTTCTTC. It encodes CAVATGSLGEQFF. The J gene is TRBJ2-1, the V gene TRBV27; no firm D call. The CDR3 consists of 13 residues. Germline V lookup: CDR1 MNHEY, CDR2 SMNVEV (reference sequence).

This chain uses TRBV13 with TRBJ2-7; D gene unclear. The CDR3 is 14 residues long. Germline values: CDR1 PRHDT, CDR2 FYEKMQ (reference sequence). Trimming shortened V by 1 base and J by 0 bases, and 7 bases separated the two germline ends. Here the CDR3 reads CASSLAEFSYEQYF. The CDR3 DNA is TGTGCCAGCAGCTTAGCGGAATTCTCCTACGAGCAGTACTTC.

The chain employs TRBV30 and TRBJ2-1; no definite D call. The CDR3 has 15 residues. Trimming removed 3 bases at V and 4 bases at J, with 16 bases between. Germline V gives CDR1 GTSNPN, CDR2 SVGIG (reference sequence). CDR3 bases: TGTGCCTGGAGCCCGATTTATCGGAGATACAATGAGCAGTTCTTC. Translated, it gives CAWSPIYRRYNEQFF.

The V call is TRBV9, the J call TRBJ2-1, with D perhaps matching TRBD2 (5 bases). Germline CDR1 reads SGDLS; CDR2 reads YYNGEE. With 1 base removed from V and 0 bases from J, the gap between germline ends came to 8 bases. This CDR3 region has 15 residues. As DNA, the CDR3 is TGTGCCAGCAGCGTAAGCGGAAGCTCCTACAATGAGCAGTTCTTC. This gives the protein CASSVSGSSYNEQFF.

This clone is labeled as medium-sized. The gene calls are TRBV29-1 and TRBJ1-3, with D possibly TRBD1 on 6 matching bases. V dropped 0 bases and J dropped 0 bases, with 12 bases sitting between them. This CDR3 is built from 16 residues. From germline, CDR1 is SQVTM and CDR2 ANQGSEA. CDR3 sequence: CSVEDTGQISGNTIYF. The CDR3 DNA reads TGCAGCGTTGAAGATACGGGACAAATCTCTGGAAACACCATATATTTT. The complete variable domain, with remaining parts taken from reference TRBV29-1 and TRBJ1-3, reads SAVISQKPSRDICQRGTSLTIQCQVDSQVTMMFWYRQQPGQSLTLIATANQGSEATYESGFVIDKFPISRPNLTFSTLTVSNMSPEDSSIYLCSVEDTGQISGNTIYFGEGSWLTVV.

This sequence joins TRBV4-1 and TRBJ2-1, with D hard to call. V shed 4 bases and J shed 6 bases, with 7 bases lying between them. CDR3 size: 12 residues. CDR1 and CDR2 (germline): MGHRA, YSYEKL. This chain's CDR3 is CASSPISNEQFF. The CDR3 nucleotides are TGCGCCAGCAGCCCTATCAGCAATGAGCAGTTCTTC.

The chain uses TRBV5-4 and TRBJ2-3, with D possibly TRBD1 on 5 matching bases. Looked up from germline, CDR1 is SGHNT and CDR2 is YYREEE (reference sequence). V was pared by 0 bases and J by 3 bases, with 14 bases between. The CDR3 has 16 residues. CDR3 loop: CASSLGVQGRTDTQYF. DNA of the CDR3: TGTGCCAGCAGCTTGGGGGTCCAGGGTAGGACAGATACGCAGTATTTT.

This clone was found a few times. The chain combines TRBV27 with TRBJ1-5; D call uncertain. The CDR3 is 15 amino acids. Per germline, CDR1 MNHEY and CDR2 SMNVEV (reference sequence). Trimming shortened V by 1 base and J by 6 bases, and 13 bases separated the two germline ends. The CDR3 nucleotides are TGTGCCAGCAGTTTATTGTCCCCTTCAGGTCAGCCCCAGCATTTT. It specifies CASSLLSPSGQPQHF.

The chain combines TRBV29-1 with TRBJ2-1; unclear D gene. V dropped 3 bases and J dropped 3 bases, with 18 bases sitting between them. This CDR3 spans 16 amino acids. From germline, CDR1 is SQVTM and CDR2 ANQGSEA. CDR3 amino acids: CSVDGVNYALYNEQFF. The CDR3 coding sequence is TGCAGCGTTGACGGCGTTAATTATGCTCTCTACAATGAGCAGTTCTTC.

This chain links TRBV19 with TRBJ2-7; no clear D gene. Germline V gives CDR1 LNHDA, CDR2 SQIVND (reference sequence). This CDR3 comprises 12 residues. Deletions cut 10 bases from V and 2 bases from J, with 12 bases between. The CDR3 region is CATSLGPYEQYF. For the CDR3, the DNA is TGTGCCACCTCTCTGGGTCCCTACGAGCAGTACTTC.

CDR3 residues: CASTQDSYEQYF. The CDR3 DNA follows: TGTGCCAGCACACAGGACTCCTACGAGCAGTACTTC. This chain uses TRBV11-1 with TRBJ2-7, with TRBD1 as a possible D gene (5 bases). V dropped 7 bases and J dropped 0 bases, with 7 bases sitting between them. The germline V gene has CDR1 SGHAT and CDR2 FQDESV (reference sequence). The CDR3 spans 12 residues.

This clone was seen more than once but under ten times. The genes are TRBV27 and TRBJ2-1; no definite D call. Per germline, CDR1 MNHEY and CDR2 SMNVEV (reference sequence). The V gene lost 1 base and the J gene lost 0 bases, with 10 bases spanning the gap. The CDR3 loop spans 16 amino acids. The CDR3 loop is CASSLLPLSSYNEQFF. Written as DNA, the CDR3 is TGTGCCAGCAGTTTATTACCTCTTAGCTCCTACAATGAGCAGTTCTTC.

The chain couples TRBV6-6 to TRBJ2-7, with D possibly matching TRBD2 (6 bases). Trimming removed 2 bases from V and 3 bases from J, with 11 bases in between. Germline values: CDR1 MNHNY, CDR2 SVGAGI (reference sequence). There are 14 residues in the CDR3. The CDR3 sequence is CASSYGRGSYEQYF. CDR3 DNA sequence: TGTGCCAGCAGTTACGGGCGGGGCAGCTACGAGCAGTACTTC.

This clone occurred a few times. V and J are TRBV6-5 and TRBJ2-1; TRBD2 agrees at 12 bases. The CDR3 consists of 15 residues. With 6 bases clipped from V and 5 bases from J, the junction kept 5 bases outside the gene matches. Germline values: CDR1 MNHEY, CDR2 SVGAGI. CDR3 coding DNA: TGTGCCAGCAGCCCGCTAGCGGGAGGGGACAATGAGCAGTTCTTC. This gives the protein CASSPLAGGDNEQFF.